This T cell receptor (beta chain) was recovered during a study of CD8 T cells in ankylosing spondylitis. Germline values: CDR1 MGHRA, CDR2 YSYEKL. J was trimmed by 8 bases and V by 3 bases; bases with no gene match: 12. There are 16 residues in the CDR3. As concerns this clonotype: Its antigen remains unidentified.

Study findings and constraints: As reported, disease-linked clones showed significant enrichment in matched ankylosing spondylitis synovial fluid. With a CD8+ phenotype, disease-linked clones were relatively rare in peripheral blood.

TCRdb re-called the 5' RACE reads through MiXCR, storing one row per CDR3 protein. The sample consists of 250,000 or so distinct CDR3 sequences, 9.5% to 12% of them appearing once. The chain is built from TRBV4-1 and TRBJ2-1; 8 bases fit TRBD2. Sequenced input: blood, either unsorted or a sorted T cell fraction (not recorded which). The sequence was collected from a male donor with ankylosing spondylitis or in good health (not recorded which). The CDR3 region is CASSQFPGLVLYEQFF. The CDR3, as DNA: TGCGCCAGCAGCCAGTTCCCGGGACTAGTGCTCTATGAGCAGTTCTTC.